This TCR beta chain was recorded in a study of T-cell memory formation after mild COVID-19. There are a few counts of this clonotype. What it recognizes is unknown. V dropped 5 bases and J dropped 0; count of bases not matched to a gene: 12. This CDR3 has 18 amino acids. CDR1 SGHTA and CDR2 FQGNSA come from the germline V gene. General observations from the study: For contracting clones, CD4+ ones sat mainly in CM and EM, CD8+ in EMRA. Later expanders leaned toward CD4+, whereas clones contracting from day 15 to 85 were balanced CD4/CD8.

TCRdb called the 5' RACE reads again in MiXCR, with one record for every CDR3 protein. Among roughly 340,000 distinct CDR3 sequences listed, less than 25% were seen once. The clonotype comes from a man aged 18 to 29 who had mild COVID-19 (a few samples of this study predate the infection). Cell type and time point are not known. V and J are TRBV7-2 and TRBJ2-2, with TRBD2 matching over 7 bases. Sequenced input: PBMCs or a T cell subset sorted from them (not recorded which). The CDR3 bases are TGTGCCAGCAGCCCTCCGGGACTACACTCTTCGAACACCGGGGAGCTGTTTTTT. Translation gives CASSPPGLHSSNTGELFF.